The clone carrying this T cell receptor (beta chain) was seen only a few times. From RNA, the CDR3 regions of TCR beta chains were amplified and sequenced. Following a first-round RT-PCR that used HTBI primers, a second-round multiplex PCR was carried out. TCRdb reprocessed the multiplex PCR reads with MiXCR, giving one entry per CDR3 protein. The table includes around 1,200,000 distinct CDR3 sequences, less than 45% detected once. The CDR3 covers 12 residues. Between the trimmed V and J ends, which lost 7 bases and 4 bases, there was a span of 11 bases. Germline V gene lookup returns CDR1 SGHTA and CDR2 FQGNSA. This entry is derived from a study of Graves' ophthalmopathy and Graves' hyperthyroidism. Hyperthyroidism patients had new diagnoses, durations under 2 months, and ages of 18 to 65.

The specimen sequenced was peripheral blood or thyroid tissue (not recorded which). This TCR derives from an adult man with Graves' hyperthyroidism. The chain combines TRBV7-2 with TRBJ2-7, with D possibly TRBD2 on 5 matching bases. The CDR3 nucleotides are TGTGCCAGCATGAGTTCGGGGTACGAGCAGTACTTC. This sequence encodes CASMSSGYEQYF.